The present T cell receptor (beta chain) was sequenced within a study of cytomegalovirus exposure and HLA in healthy donors. Although they were nominally healthy when sampled, donors likely had unrecorded immune exposures. The PCR used 60 Vbeta and 13 Jbeta primers. TCRdb keeps only in-frame clones here, not all; method: immunoSEQ multiplex PCR. The sample has approximately 190,000 clones; 78% are singletons. Study-level results: Later, TCR association rates were found to vary by HLA locus, highest for DRB1 and lowest for HLA-C.

The V gene lost 5 bases and the J gene lost 3 bases, with 14 bases spanning the gap. The CDR3 loop spans 15 amino acids. The germline V gene has CDR1 MNHEY and CDR2 SVGAGI. For this clone: Its target is unknown.

The chain links TRBV6-5 to TRBJ1-5; no reliable D call. The origin of this receptor is a young woman in good health and CMV-seropositive. The sample consisted of PBMCs. For the CDR3, the DNA is TGTGCCAGCAGTCAAGAGGGCCTCTTCAATCAGCCCCAGCATTTT. It yields the protein CASSQEGLFNQPQHF.